Below are 3 T cell receptor beta chains sequenced from a single sample in a study of T cell repertoires in cytomegalovirus infection. TCRdb recomputed calls from the reads with MiXCR, one row per CDR3 protein. The sample has approximately 910,000 distinct CDR3 sequences; roughly 30% are singletons. What these receptors recognize is not known. The material sequenced was cultured CD8+ T cells from PBMCs, taken from culture after CMV antigen stimulation. These receptors all stem from a human donor in good health (CMV status not recorded). Some clones in this sample may be carry-over from other donors' samples.

V gene TRBV7-9 combines with J gene TRBJ2-7; tentatively, D is TRBD1 (6 bases). Germline CDR1 reads SEHNR; CDR2 reads FQNEAQ (reference sequence). Trimming removed 5 bases from V and 6 bases from J, with 20 bases in between. This CDR3 has 15 amino acids. The DNA of the CDR3 is TGTGCCAGCAGCGTACCTGGGCAGGGGCCAATCGAGCAGTACTTC. It specifies CASSVPGQGPIEQYF.

Details on this clonotype: With a much larger clone just one base away, this may be a read error. The chain has TRBV12-3 or TRBV12-4 and TRBJ1-2; 8 nucleotides align to TRBD1. The CDR3 spans 16 residues. In nucleotides, the CDR3 is TGTGCCAACAGTACCAGTCGGACAGGGATCAACTATGGCTACACCTTC. It is translated as CANSTSRTGINYGYTF.

This chain connects TRBV7-9 to TRBJ2-3; 7 bases are a match to TRBD1. The germline CDR1 and CDR2 sequences are SEHNR and FQNEAQ (reference sequence). J gave up 7 bases and V 2 bases, and 9 bases lay outside the gene matches. CDR3 length: 15 residues. The CDR3 DNA reads as TGTGCCAGCAGCTTATCCACAGGGGACAGAAATACGCAGTATTTT. Translating gives CASSLSTGDRNTQYF.